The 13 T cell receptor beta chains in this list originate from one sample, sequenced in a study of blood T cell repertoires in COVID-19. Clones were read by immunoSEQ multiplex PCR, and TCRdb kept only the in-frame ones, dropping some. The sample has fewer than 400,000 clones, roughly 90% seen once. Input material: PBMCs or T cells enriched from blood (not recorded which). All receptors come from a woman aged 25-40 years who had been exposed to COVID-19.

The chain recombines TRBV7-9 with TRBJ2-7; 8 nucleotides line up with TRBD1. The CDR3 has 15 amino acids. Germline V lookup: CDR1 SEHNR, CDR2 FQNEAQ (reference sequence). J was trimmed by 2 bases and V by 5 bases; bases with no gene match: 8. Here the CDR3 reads CASSDRDRIAYEQYF. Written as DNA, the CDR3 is TGTGCCAGCAGCGACCGGGACAGGATTGCCTACGAGCAGTACTTC.

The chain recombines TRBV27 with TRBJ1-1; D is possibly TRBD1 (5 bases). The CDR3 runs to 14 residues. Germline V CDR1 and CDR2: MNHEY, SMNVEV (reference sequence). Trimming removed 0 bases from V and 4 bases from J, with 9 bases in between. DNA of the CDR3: TGTGCCAGCAGTTTATCTCCCGGGGGCACTGAAGCTTTCTTT. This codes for CASSLSPGGTEAFF.

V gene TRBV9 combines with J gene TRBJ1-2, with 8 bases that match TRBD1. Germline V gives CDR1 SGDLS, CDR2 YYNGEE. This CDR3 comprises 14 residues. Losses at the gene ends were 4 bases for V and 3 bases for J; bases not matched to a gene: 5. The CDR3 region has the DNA TGTGCCAGCAGCTTTGACAGGGGTGACTATGGCTACACCTTC. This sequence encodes CASSFDRGDYGYTF.

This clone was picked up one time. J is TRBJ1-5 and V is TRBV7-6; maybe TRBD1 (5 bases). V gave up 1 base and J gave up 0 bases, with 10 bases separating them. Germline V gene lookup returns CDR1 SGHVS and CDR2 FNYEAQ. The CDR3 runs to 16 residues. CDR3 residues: CASSLGPRASNQPQHF. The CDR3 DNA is TGTGCCAGCAGCTTAGGGCCCAGGGCTAGCAATCAGCCCCAGCATTTT. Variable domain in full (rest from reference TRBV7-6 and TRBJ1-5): GAGVSQSPRYKVTKRGQDVALRCDPISGHVSLYWYRQALGQGPEFLTYFNYEAQQDKSGLPNDRFSAERPEGSISTLTIQRTEQRDSAMYRCASSLGPRASNQPQHFGDGTRLSIL.

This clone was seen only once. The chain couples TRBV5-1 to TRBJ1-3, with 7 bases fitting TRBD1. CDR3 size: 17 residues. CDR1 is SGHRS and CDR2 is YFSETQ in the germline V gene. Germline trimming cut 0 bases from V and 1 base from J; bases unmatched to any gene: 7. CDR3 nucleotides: TGCGCCAGCAGCTTGGACACCGGGACAGCTTCTGGAAACACCATATATTTT. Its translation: CASSLDTGTASGNTIYF.

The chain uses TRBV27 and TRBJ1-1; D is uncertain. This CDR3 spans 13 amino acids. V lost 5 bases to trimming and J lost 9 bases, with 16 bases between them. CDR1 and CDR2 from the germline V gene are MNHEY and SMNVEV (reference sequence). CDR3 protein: CASSEFFGLKAFF. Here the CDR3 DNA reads TGTGCCAGCAGTGAATTCTTCGGGTTGAAAGCTTTCTTT.

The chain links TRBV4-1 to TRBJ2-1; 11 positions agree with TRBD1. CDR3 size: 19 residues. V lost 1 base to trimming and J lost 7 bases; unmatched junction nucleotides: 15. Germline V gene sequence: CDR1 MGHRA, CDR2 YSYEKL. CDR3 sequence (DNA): TGCGCCAGCAGCCAAGTTAGGGACAGGGGGGAACTAGTCTGGAATGAGCAGTTCTTC. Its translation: CASSQVRDRGELVWNEQFF.

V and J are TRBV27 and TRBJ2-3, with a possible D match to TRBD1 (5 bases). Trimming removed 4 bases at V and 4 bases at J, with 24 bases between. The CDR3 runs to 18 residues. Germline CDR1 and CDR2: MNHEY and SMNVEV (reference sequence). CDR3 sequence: CASSSLASTALYPDTQYF. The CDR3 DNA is TGTGCCAGCAGTTCCCTCGCTTCGACAGCGTTATACCCAGATACGCAGTATTTT.

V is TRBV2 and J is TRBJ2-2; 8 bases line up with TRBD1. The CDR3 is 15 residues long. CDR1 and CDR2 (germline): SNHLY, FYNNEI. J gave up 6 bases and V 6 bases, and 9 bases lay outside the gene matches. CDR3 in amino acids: CASRNGQGSPGELFF. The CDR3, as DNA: TGTGCCAGCAGGAATGGACAGGGAAGCCCCGGGGAGCTGTTTTTT.

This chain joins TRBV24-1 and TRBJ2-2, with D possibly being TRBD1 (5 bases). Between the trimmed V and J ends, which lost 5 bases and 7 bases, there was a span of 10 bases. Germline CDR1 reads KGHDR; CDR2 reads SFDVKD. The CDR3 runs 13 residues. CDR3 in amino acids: CATSAPGHGELFF. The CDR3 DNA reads TGTGCCACCAGTGCTCCAGGGCACGGGGAGCTGTTTTTT.

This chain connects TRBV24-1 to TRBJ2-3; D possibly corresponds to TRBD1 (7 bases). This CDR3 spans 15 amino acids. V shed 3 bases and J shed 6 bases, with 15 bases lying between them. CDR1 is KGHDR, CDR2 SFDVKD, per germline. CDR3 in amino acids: CATSDRPGGWDTQYF. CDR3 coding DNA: TGTGCCACCAGTGATAGGCCAGGGGGGTGGGATACGCAGTATTTT.

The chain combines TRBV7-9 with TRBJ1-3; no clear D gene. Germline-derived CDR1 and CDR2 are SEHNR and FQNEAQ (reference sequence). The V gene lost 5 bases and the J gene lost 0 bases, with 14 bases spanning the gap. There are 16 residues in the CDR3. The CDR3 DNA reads TGTGCCAGCAGCCCAAGGAGGACGCACTCTGGAAACACCATATATTTT. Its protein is CASSPRRTHSGNTIYF. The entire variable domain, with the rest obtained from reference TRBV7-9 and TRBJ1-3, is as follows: DTGVSQNPRHKITKRGQNVTFRCDPISEHNRLYWYRQTLGQGPEFLTYFQNEAQLEKSRLLSDRFSAERPKGSFSTLEIQRTEQGDSAMYLCASSPRRTHSGNTIYFGEGSWLTVV.

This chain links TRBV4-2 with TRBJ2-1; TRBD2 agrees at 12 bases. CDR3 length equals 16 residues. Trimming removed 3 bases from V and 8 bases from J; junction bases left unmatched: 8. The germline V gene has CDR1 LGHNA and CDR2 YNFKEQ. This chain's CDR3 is CASSQSSGGVFYEQFF. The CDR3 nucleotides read TGTGCCAGCAGCCAGTCTAGCGGGGGGGTTTTTTATGAGCAGTTCTTC.